This TCR beta chain was profiled in a study of blood T cell repertoires in COVID-19. Study details: From T cells, B-cell-depleted T cells, or PBMCs came the material, which was cDNA or gDNA.

The CDR3 consists of 16 residues. From germline, CDR1 is SGDLS and CDR2 YYNGEE. V was shortened by 0 bases and J by 0 bases, with 10 bases between the two germline ends. Authors' analysis steps: It was from reference gene primer amplification that nucleated cell counts were estimated. Method: immunoSEQ multiplex PCR; TCRdb's copy keeps in-frame clones and lacks some. For V, J and clone size, that table is used; D and trimming come from the DNA. The table has about 250,000 clones, about 80% seen once. The sample consisted of peripheral blood. This chain connects TRBV9 to TRBJ2-1; TRBD2 might be the D (6 bases). The TCR originated in an elderly man with acute or convalescent COVID-19. CDR3 loop: CASSVAAGSSYNEQFF. CDR3 nucleotide sequence: TGTGCCAGCAGCGTAGCAGCGGGTAGCTCCTACAATGAGCAGTTCTTC.